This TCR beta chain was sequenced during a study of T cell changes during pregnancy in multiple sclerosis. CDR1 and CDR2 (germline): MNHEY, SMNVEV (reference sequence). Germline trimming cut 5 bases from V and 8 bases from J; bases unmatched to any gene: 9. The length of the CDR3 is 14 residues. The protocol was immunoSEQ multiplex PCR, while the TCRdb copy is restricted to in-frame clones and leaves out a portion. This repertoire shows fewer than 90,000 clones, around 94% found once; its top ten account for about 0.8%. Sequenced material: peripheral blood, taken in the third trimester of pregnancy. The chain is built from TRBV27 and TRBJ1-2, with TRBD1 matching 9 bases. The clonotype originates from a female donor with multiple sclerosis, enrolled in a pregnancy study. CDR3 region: CASSPGTGSRGYTF. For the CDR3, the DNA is TGTGCCAGCAGTCCCGGGACAGGGTCTCGGGGCTACACCTTC.